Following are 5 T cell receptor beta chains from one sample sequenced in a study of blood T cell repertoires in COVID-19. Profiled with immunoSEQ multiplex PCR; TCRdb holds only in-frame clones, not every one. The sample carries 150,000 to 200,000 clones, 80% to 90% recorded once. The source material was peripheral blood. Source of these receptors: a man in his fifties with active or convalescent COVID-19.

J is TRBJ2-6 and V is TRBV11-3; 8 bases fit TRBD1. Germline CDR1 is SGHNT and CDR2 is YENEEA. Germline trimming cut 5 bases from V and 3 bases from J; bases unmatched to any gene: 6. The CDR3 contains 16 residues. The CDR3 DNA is TGTGCCAGCAGCCCGACAGGGGCTATTGGGGCCAACGTCCTGACTTTC. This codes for CASSPTGAIGANVLTF.

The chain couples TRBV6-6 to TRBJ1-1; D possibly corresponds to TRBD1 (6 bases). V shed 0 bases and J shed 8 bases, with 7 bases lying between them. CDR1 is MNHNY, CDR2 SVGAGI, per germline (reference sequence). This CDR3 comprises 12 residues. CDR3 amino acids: CASSYSDSEAFF. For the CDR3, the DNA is TGTGCCAGCAGTTACTCGGACAGCGAAGCTTTCTTT.

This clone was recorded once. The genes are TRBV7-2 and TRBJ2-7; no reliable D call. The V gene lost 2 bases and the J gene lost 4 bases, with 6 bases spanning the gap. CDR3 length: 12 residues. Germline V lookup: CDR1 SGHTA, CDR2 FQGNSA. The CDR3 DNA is TGTGCCAGCAGCTTATCTTCGTACGAGCAGTACTTC. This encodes CASSLSSYEQYF. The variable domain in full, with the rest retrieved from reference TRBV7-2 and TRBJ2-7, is GAGVSQSPSNKVTEKGKDVELRCDPISGHTALYWYRQSLGQGLEFLIYFQGNSAPDKSGLPSDRFSAERTGGSVSTLTIQRTQQEDSAVYLCASSLSSYEQYFGPGTRLTVT.

CDR3: CATSPLGGSKDRGNEKLFF. CDR3 in DNA: TGTGCCACCAGCCCCCTTGGAGGGAGTAAGGACAGGGGTAATGAAAAACTGTTTTTT. The J gene is TRBJ1-4, the V gene TRBV15; 9 bases match TRBD1. Per germline, CDR1 LNHNV and CDR2 YYDKDF (reference sequence). The CDR3 length is 19 residues. J gave up 4 bases and V 5 bases, and 17 bases lay outside the gene matches.

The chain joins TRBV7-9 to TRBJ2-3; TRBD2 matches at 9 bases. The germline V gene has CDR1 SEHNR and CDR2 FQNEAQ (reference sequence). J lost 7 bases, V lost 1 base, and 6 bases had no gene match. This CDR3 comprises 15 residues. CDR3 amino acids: CASSLERGDPYTQYF. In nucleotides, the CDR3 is TGTGCCAGCAGCTTAGAGCGGGGGGACCCATATACGCAGTATTTT.